The T cell receptor (beta chain) described here comes from a study of blood T cell repertoires in COVID-19. On the study more broadly: The United States, Italy and Spain were the sources of the acute and convalescent COVID-19 samples. The cDNA or gDNA used as material had been derived from T cells, B-cell-depleted T cells, or PBMCs.

The germline CDR1 and CDR2 sequences are MGHRA and YSYEKL. The germline V and J ends were trimmed by 0 bases and 4 bases, with 10 bases remaining between them. This CDR3 has 15 amino acids. Under the authors' procedure: Amplification of reference gene primers provided the estimated nucleated cell counts. Profiling relied on immunoSEQ multiplex PCR, and the TCRdb table lists in-frame clones only, not all of them. V and J calls and clone size follow that table, whereas D and trimming were derived from the DNA. The repertoire includes some 140,000 clones, 87% of them detected once, and less than 2.5% sits in the top ten.

The rearrangement uses TRBV4-1 and TRBJ2-1; D unresolved. The sample consisted of peripheral blood. The clonotype originates from a man between 45 and 60 years old with active COVID-19. CDR3 protein: CASSQERLGYNEQFF. Here the CDR3 DNA reads TGCGCCAGCAGCCAAGAGAGGCTTGGGTACAATGAGCAGTTCTTC.